This T cell receptor (beta chain) was identified during a study of metastatic and nonmetastatic thyroid tumors. Study overall: Where malignant and benign thyroid patients were concerned, repertoires were compared across blood and tumor or nodule tissue.

The CDR3 is made up of 13 amino acids. The germline gives CDR1 ENHRY, CDR2 SYGVKD. In the source study's methods: The distant-metastasis classifier for papillary thyroid cancer was built from CDR3 differences across clinicopathological groups. Via MiXCR, TCRdb re-called the PCR reads. None of the V and J calls come from the authors' own analysis; TCRdb made them. Of 40,000 to 45,000 clones in the sample, roughly a sixth were seen once. Turning to this clone: The target antigen is unknown. One base away lies a much larger clone, so this may be a sequencing read error.

Study-wide results and limits: TCR beta diversity was reportedly significantly higher in malignant thyroid tumors than benign nodules, in blood and tumor.

No treatment of any kind had been given to any patient before thyroid surgery. The sequence was collected from a female donor with papillary thyroid cancer or a benign thyroid nodule (not recorded which). Some clones in this sample may be carry-over from other donors' samples. The J gene is TRBJ1-5, the V gene TRBV10-3; TRBD1 matches 7 bases. The specimen was blood. CDR3 region: CAISESRGQHQHF. The CDR3 DNA follows: TGTGCCATCAGTGAGTCCAGGGGACAGCACCAGCATTTT.